This T cell receptor (beta chain) was recovered during a study of T cells generated in artificial thymic organoids (TCRdb year 2017). About the investigation overall: In some experiments, thymic T cells were further FACS-purified to deplete CD4 immature single positive or double positive precursors. The study compared the TCR alpha and beta CDR3 repertoires of CD8 single positive T cells derived from in vitro artificial thymic organoids against those of naive CD8 T cells from thymus and peripheral blood. The displayed repertoire sequencing data were described as being representative of three independent experiments.

Enrichment of primary CD8+ T cells was performed with magnetic beads using the Miltenyi CD8+ T cell Isolation Kit. Before RNA extraction, CD3+TCRalphabeta+CD8 single positive T cells from both organoids and thymus were sorted by FACS. For each sample, the RNeasy Micro kit was used to purify total RNA from around 40,000 to 200,000 sorted cells, and RNA quality was checked on an Agilent RNA 6000 Nano chip. Thymic fragments were dissected, disrupted by pipetting and filtered through a 70 um strainer so that thymocytes were released. Trimming takes 3 bases from V and 0 bases from J, and the germline ends sit 9 bases apart. CDR3 length: 13 amino acids, cysteine to phenylalanine. The DNA shown is the 39-base CDR3, in frame from base 1. Reading the germline V gene (reference sequence) gives CDR1 DFQATT and CDR2 SNEGSKA. In the case of this clonotype: The antigen it recognizes is unknown. Base quality data are lacking; no much larger clone is found one base away.

TCRalpha and TCRbeta libraries were amplified in separate semi-nested PCR reactions using Advantage 2 and reverse primers located in the TRAC or TRBC constant regions. Between about 3.5 and 550 ng of total RNA was used as input for first-strand cDNA synthesis. TCR cDNA libraries were made by 5'-RACE with the SMARTer PCR cDNA Synthesis kit, using a poly-dT primer for first-strand synthesis. Sample-specific 5-nucleotide barcodes were carried by the semi-nested constant-region reverse primers, and the resulting products were cleaned using the Zymo DNA Clean and Concentrator-5 kit. As many as ten barcoded samples were combined into a pool, ligated to Illumina adaptors, and sequenced on an Illumina MiSeq as 2 x 150 bp paired-end reads. Under the source paper's analysis protocol: Demultiplexed reads were aligned with BLAT to a custom library of all human TRAV, TRAJ, TRBV, TRBD and TRBJ combinations from IMGT. The best BLAT hits were picked using pslCDnaFilter (-maxAligns=1, -ignoreIntrons), and custom Perl scripts were used to calculate clonotype frequencies. In-frame beta chains were kept once TCRdb had trimmed the public reads at Q25 with fastp and called clones with MiXCR. Every distinct CDR3 protein forms one entry, paired with its most common genes and DNA. What appears here as the V and J calls and clone size reflects TCRdb's work, not the paper's. The sample includes 8,000 or so distinct CDR3 sequences, with approximately 20% observed a single time. The ten most abundant clones make up more than 1.4% of the sample.

Paper-wide results and their limitations: CD8 single positive T cells derived from organoids showed physiological TCR clonotype diversity comparable to the diversity seen in thymic and blood naive CD8 T cells.

This receptor was identified in a human donor who gave cord blood stem cells for thymic organoid culture, a cardiac surgery patient who gave postnatal thymus, or a blood donor (not recorded which). The chain joins TRBV20-1 to TRBJ2-7, with no confident D gene call. The source material was naive CD8+ T cells from the thymus. The cell subset or site label of this sample denotes: CD3+TCRalphabeta+CD8SP T cells; for blood, CD45RO-CCR7+ naive CD8+ T cells. The encoded CDR3 is CSARVQSSYEQYF. The DNA reads TGCAGTGCTAGGGTGCAGAGCTCCTACGAGCAGTACTTC.